This T cell receptor beta chain emerged from a study of vaccination effects on CD4 cells after COVID-19. ViraFEST used viral peptide pools to expand antigen-specific CD4+ T cells before sequencing. Having been cultured for less than 12 days, the cells underwent CD4+ T cell isolation. People in the vaccine group had not been infected with SARS-CoV-2 before, and their nucleocapsid antibodies were negative. About 2.2 million PBMC per well were cultured with approximately 10 IU/ml IL-2 and roughly 9.9 ug/ml peptides. Half-medium changes using IL-2 medium occurred on days 3 and 7. The V gene end was trimmed by 3 bases and the J gene end by 0 bases; junction bases not matched to a gene: 1. The germline CDR1 and CDR2 sequences are MGHRA and YSYEKL. The CDR3 length is 15 residues. The study, taken as a whole, reports: Few convalescent patients were included, and no early post-infection timepoints were sampled.

With regard to this clone: The antigen is not known.

Only in-frame clones appear in the TCRdb table, and some are missing; sequencing was by immunoSEQ multiplex PCR. Found here are 30,000 to 40,000 clones, 60% to 75% of them singletons; the top ten hold roughly 27%. The source of this sequence is a human donor who received a COVID-19 vaccine. Sequenced here: CD4+ T cells from PBMCs cultured with HCoV-OC43 spike peptides, sampled before COVID-19 vaccination. Subset indicated: HCoV-OC43 spike overlapping peptide pool stimulation. V gene TRBV4-1 combines with J gene TRBJ2-3; 9 bases map to TRBD2. The CDR3 DNA follows: TGCGCCAGCAGCCAGCGGGGGGGAAGCACAGATACGCAGTATTTT. Translated, it gives CASSQRGGSTDTQYF.